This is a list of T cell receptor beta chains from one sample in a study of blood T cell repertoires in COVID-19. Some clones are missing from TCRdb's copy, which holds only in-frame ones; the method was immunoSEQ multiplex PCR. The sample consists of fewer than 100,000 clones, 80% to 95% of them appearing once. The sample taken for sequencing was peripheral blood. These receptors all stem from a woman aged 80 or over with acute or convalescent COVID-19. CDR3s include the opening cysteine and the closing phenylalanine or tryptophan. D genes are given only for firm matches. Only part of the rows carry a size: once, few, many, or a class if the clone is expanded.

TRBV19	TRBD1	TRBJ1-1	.	CASSWDRQNTEAFF	TGTGCCAGTAGTTGGGACAGGCAAAACACTGAAGCTTTCTTT
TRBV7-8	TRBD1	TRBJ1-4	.	CASSLAFWDRGTSRTNEKLFF	TGTGCCAGCAGCTTAGCGTTTTGGGACAGGGGGACAAGTCGAACTAATGAAAAACTGTTTTTT
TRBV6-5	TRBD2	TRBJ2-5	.	CASAPRGGLVETQYF	TGTGCCAGCGCACCGCGGGGGGGTTTGGTCGAGACCCAGTACTTC
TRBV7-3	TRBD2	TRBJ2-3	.	CASSSQAGAGTDTQYF	TGTGCCAGCAGCTCCCAAGCGGGAGCTGGTACAGATACGCAGTATTTT
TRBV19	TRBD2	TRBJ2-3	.	CASSSGRGGDTQYF	TGTGCCAGCTCTAGCGGGAGGGGAGGGGATACGCAGTATTTT
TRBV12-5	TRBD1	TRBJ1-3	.	CASGQIHGTASGNTIYF	TGTGCTAGTGGCCAGATACACGGGACAGCCTCTGGAAACACCATATATTTT
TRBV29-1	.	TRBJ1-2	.	CSVLEVQGEGYTF	TGCAGCGTTTTAGAAGTACAGGGTGAGGGCTACACCTTC
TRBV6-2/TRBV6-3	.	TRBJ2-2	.	CASSPGVRTGELFF	TGTGCCAGCAGTCCGGGGGTCCGAACCGGGGAGCTGTTTTTT
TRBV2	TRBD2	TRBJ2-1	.	CASRDRLAGPYNEQFF	TGTGCCAGCAGAGACAGACTAGCGGGCCCCTACAATGAGCAGTTCTTC
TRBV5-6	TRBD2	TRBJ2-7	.	CASSPAGAFKGQYF	TGTGCCAGCAGCCCAGCGGGAGCGTTCAAGGGGCAGTACTTC
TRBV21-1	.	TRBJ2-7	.	CASSKGPPNPGTVAYEQYF	TGTGCCAGCAGCAAAGGACCCCCGAACCCCGGGACAGTTGCCTACGAGCAGTACTTC
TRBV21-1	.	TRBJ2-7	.	CASMDRGTYEQYF	TGTGCCAGCATGGACAGGGGTACCTACGAGCAGTACTTC
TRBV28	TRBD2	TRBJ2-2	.	CASTSLRASGRARNTGELFF	TGTGCCAGCACTTCCCTACGGGCTAGCGGGAGGGCCCGGAACACCGGGGAGCTGTTTTTT
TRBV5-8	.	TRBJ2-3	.	CASSFFKGLSTDTQYF	TGTGCCAGCAGCTTTTTTAAAGGACTTTCAACAGATACGCAGTATTTT
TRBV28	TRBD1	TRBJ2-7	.	CASSFAGQEIYEQYF	TGTGCCAGCAGTTTTGCGGGACAGGAGATTTACGAGCAGTACTTC
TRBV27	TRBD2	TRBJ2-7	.	CASTPLAGGYEQYF	TGTGCCAGCACCCCTCTAGCGGGGGGCTACGAGCAGTACTTC
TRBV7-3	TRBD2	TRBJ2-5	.	CASSTGGAETQYF	TGTGCCAGCAGCACCGGGGGGGCAGAGACCCAGTACTTC
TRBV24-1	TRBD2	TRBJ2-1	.	CATSGLPTSGFYSEQFF	TGTGCCACCAGTGGACTCCCGACTAGCGGGTTTTATAGTGAGCAGTTCTTC
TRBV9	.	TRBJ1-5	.	CASSVGPDQPQHF	TGTGCCAGCAGCGTAGGGCCTGATCAGCCCCAGCATTTT
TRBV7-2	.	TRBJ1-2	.	CASSLGGADYGYTF	TGTGCCAGCAGCTTAGGTGGGGCGGACTATGGCTACACCTTC
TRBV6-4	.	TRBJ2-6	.	CASSEASLGANVLTF	TGTGCCAGCAGTGAAGCTAGCTTAGGGGCCAACGTCCTGACTTTC
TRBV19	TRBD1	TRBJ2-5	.	CASRPTGFVETQYF	TGTGCCAGTAGACCGACAGGGTTTGTAGAGACCCAGTACTTC
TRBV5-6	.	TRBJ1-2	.	CASSLINGANYGYTF	TGTGCCAGCAGCTTGATTAACGGAGCTAACTATGGCTACACCTTC
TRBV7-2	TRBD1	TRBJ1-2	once	CASSLTGSNGYTF	TGTGCCAGCAGCTTGACAGGGAGTAATGGCTACACCTTC
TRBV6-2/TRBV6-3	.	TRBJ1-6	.	CASSYLTGQNSPLHF	TGTGCCAGCAGTTACCTAACGGGACAAAATTCACCCCTCCACTTT
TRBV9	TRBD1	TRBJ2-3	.	CASSARQGPGTDTQYF	TGTGCCAGCAGCGCCAGACAGGGACCCGGCACAGATACGCAGTATTTT
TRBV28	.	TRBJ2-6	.	CASNGASGANVLTF	TGTGCCAGCAATGGGGCGTCTGGGGCCAACGTCCTGACTTTC
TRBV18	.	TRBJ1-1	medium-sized	CASSREGGLRINTEAFF	TGTGCCAGCTCCCGGGAGGGGGGGCTCAGGATAAACACTGAAGCTTTCTTT
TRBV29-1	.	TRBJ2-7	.	CSVEELSREQYF	TGCAGCGTTGAAGAACTTTCCCGCGAGCAGTACTTC
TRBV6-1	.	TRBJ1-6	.	CASSEAGGAVNSPLHF	TGTGCCAGCAGTGAAGCAGGGGGGGCAGTAAATTCACCCCTCCACTTT
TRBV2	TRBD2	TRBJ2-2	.	CASRGSGRVGELFF	TGTGCCAGCAGGGGTAGCGGGAGGGTCGGGGAGCTGTTTTTT
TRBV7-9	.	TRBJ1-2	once	CASSMDTFYGYTF	TGTGCCAGCAGCATGGACACTTTCTATGGCTACACCTTC
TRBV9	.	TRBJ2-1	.	CASSVYSVNEQFF	TGTGCCAGCAGCGTATATAGCGTCAATGAGCAGTTCTTC
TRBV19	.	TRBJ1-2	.	CASSARGYTF	TGTGCCAGTAGTGCGCGGGGCTACACCTTC
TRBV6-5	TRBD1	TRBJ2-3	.	CASSFGTGTPDTQYF	TGTGCCAGCAGCTTCGGGACAGGGACCCCAGATACGCAGTATTTT
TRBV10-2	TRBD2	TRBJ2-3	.	CASSVGSGGLGTQYF	TGCGCCAGCAGTGTTGGTAGCGGGGGCCTCGGGACGCAGTATTTT
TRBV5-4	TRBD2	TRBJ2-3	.	CASSRDYYTDTQYF	TGTGCCAGCAGCAGGGACTACTACACAGATACGCAGTATTTT